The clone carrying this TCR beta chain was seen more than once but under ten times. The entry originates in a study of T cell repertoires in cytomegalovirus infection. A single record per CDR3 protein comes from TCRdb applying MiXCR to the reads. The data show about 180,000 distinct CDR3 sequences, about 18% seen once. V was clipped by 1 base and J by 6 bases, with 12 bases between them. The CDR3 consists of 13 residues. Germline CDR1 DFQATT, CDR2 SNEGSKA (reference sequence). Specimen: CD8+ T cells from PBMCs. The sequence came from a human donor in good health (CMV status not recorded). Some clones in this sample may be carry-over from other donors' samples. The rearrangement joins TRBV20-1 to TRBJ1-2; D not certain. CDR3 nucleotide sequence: TGCAGTGCTAGAGTTTCGGCAGAAAATGGCTACACCTTC. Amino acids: CSARVSAENGYTF.